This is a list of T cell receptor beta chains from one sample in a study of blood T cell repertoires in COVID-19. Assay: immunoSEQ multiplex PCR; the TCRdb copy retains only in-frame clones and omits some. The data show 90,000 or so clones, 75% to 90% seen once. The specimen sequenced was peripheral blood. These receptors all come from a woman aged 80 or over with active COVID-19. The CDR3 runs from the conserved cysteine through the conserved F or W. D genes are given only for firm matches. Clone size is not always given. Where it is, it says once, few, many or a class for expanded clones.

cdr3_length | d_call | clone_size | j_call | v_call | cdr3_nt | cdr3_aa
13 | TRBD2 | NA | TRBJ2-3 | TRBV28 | TGTGCCAGCAGTTTGGGGGGGACAGATACGCAGTATTTT | CASSLGGTDTQYF
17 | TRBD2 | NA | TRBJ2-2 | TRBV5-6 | TGTGCCAGCAGCTTCGGCTTATCAAGCGGGAGGGCCGGGGAGCTGTTTTTT | CASSFGLSSGRAGELFF
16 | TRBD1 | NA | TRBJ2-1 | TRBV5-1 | TGCGCCAGCAGCCCCGGACAGGGAAGCTCCTACAATGAGCAGTTCTTC | CASSPGQGSSYNEQFF
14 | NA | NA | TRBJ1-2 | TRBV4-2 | TGTGCCAGCAGCACGCGGACAGTCTCCAATGGCTACACCTTC | CASSTRTVSNGYTF
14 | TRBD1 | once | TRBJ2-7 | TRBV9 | TGTGCCAGCAGCCAGGGACAGGGAGTCGGCGAGCAGTACTTC | CASSQGQGVGEQYF
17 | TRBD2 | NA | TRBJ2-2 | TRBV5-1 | TGCGCCAGCAGCTTGGGGCTAGCGGGAGCCAACACCGGGGAGCTGTTTTTT | CASSLGLAGANTGELFF
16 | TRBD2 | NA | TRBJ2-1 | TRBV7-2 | TGTGCCCTCAAACGTGGTGAGCGGGAGGGCTACAATGAGCAGTTCTTC | CALKRGEREGYNEQFF
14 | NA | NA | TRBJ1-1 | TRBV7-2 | TGTGCCAGCAGCTTAGTTCACATGAACACTGAAGCTTTCTTT | CASSLVHMNTEAFF
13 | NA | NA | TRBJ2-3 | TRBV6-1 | TGTGCCAGCAGTGAACCAAACACAGATACGCAGTATTTT | CASSEPNTDTQYF
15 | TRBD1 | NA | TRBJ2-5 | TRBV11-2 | TGTGCCAGCAGCTTAGAATGGACAGGGGTCGAGACCCAGTACTTC | CASSLEWTGVETQYF
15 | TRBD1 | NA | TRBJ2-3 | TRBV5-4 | TGTGCCAGCAGCTTGTCTCGGACAGGGACAGATACGCAGTATTTT | CASSLSRTGTDTQYF
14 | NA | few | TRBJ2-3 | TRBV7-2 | TGTGCCAGCAGCTTTGACCAGGGGACAGATACGCAGTATTTT | CASSFDQGTDTQYF
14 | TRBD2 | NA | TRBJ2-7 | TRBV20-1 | TGCAGTGCTAGTTCCATTAGCGGGAGGGGCGAGCAGTACTTC | CSASSISGRGEQYF
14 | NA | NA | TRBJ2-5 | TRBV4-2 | TGTGCCAGCAGCCTGCCCGGCGGGGAAGAGACCCAGTACTTC | CASSLPGGEETQYF
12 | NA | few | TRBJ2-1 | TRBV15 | TGTGCCACCAGCAGGGTCCAGGGTGAGCAGTTCTTC | CATSRVQGEQFF
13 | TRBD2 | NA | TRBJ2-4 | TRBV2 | TGTGCCAGCAGTGGGGGGGGAGTTAACATTCAGTACTTC | CASSGGGVNIQYF
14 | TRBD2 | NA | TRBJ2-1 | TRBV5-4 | TGTGCCAGCAGCTTGGGACTAGCGGAGAATGAGCAGTTCTTC | CASSLGLAENEQFF
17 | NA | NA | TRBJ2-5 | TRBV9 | TGTGCCAGCAGCGGAGGGCTATGGGGGAGGGGGCAAGAGACCCAGTACTTC | CASSGGLWGRGQETQYF
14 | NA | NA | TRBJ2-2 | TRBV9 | TGTGCCAGCAGCGTAGTTGGGGGGACCGGGGAGCTGTTTTTT | CASSVVGGTGELFF
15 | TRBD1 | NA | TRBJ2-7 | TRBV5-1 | TGCGCCAGCAGCTGGACAGGGGCCTTGGGGTACGAGCAGTACTTC | CASSWTGALGYEQYF
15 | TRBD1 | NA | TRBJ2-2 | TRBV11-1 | TGTGCCAGCAGCCCGGGACAGCTTAACACCGGGGAGCTGTTTTTT | CASSPGQLNTGELFF
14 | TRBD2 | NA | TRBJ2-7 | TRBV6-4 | TGTGCCAGCAGTCGACTAGCGGGGGAAGGCGAGCAGTACTTC | CASSRLAGEGEQYF